This TCR beta chain was captured by sequencing in a study of blood T cells in healthy people across ages. A second PCR of 7 to 11 cycles used a sample-barcoded 5' primer and a J-beta primer mix. TCRdb used MiXCR to reprocess the 5' RACE reads, holding one entry per CDR3 protein. The sample includes over 700,000 distinct CDR3 sequences, 40% to 65% of them seen just once. Extraction yielded at least 5 micrograms of total RNA per sample. About this clonotype itself: The antigen is not known. Given a much more abundant clone one base away, this may be a read error.

The CDR3 covers 14 residues. Whole-study results and caveats: Unknown donor CMV status possibly confounded expanded clonotype changes.

The TCR originated in a man aged 80 or over in good health. The sequencing sample was made of blood. The chain employs TRBV12-3 or TRBV12-4 and TRBJ1-5; D perhaps matches TRBD1 (5 bases). Here the CDR3 reads CVSIRGIGSQPQHF. The CDR3 DNA sequence: TGTGTCAGCATTCGGGGGATTGGAAGTCAGCCCCAGCATTTT.